The present T cell receptor (beta chain) was sequenced within a study of blood T cells in healthy people across ages. V lost 3 bases and J lost 9; bases outside the gene matches: 9. Germline CDR1 is SGDLS and CDR2 is YYNGEE. The CDR3 covers 14 residues. This clonotype was counted between two and nine times. Sample-barcoded 5' priming and a J-beta primer mix drove a second PCR of roughly 6 to 12 cycles. TCRdb re-called the 5' RACE reads through MiXCR, storing one row per CDR3 protein. The sample holds approximately 960,000 distinct CDR3 sequences; 25% to 35% are singletons and the top ten take 10% to 13%. The sample also formed part of further work on T cells of mothers and their children. As that study records: Several million TCR beta reads per child versus over 8.5 million per mother.

The chain carries TRBV9 and TRBJ2-1; 7 positions match TRBD1. This TCR came from a woman in her thirties or forties in good health. Sequencing used blood. CDR3 loop: CASSENRGSAEQFF. The CDR3 DNA follows: TGTGCCAGCAGCGAAAACAGGGGATCGGCTGAGCAGTTCTTC. Complete variable domain (other parts from reference TRBV9 and TRBJ2-1): DSGVTQTPKHLITATGQRVTLRCSPRSGDLSVYWYQQSLDQGLQFLIQYYNGEERAKGNILERFSAQQFPDLHSELNLSSLELGDSALYFCASSENRGSAEQFFGPGTRLTVL.